This T cell receptor beta chain originates from a study of blood T cells in healthy people across ages. The V gene lost 4 bases and the J gene lost 0 bases, with 16 bases spanning the gap. Looked up from germline, CDR1 is LGHNA and CDR2 is YSLEER. The CDR3 spans 17 residues. A second PCR of roughly 7 to 11 cycles used a sample-barcoded 5' primer and a J-beta primer mix. TCRdb processed the 5' RACE reads anew with MiXCR; each CDR3 protein has one entry. The table shows 1,500,000 or so distinct CDR3 sequences, with around 40% occurring only once. The donors, aged roughly 6 to 100, were healthy Caucasians from Russia. Regarding the study as a whole: CMV status of donors was not determined, possibly confounding expanded clonotype changes. Whereas aged donors had fewer naive CD4+ cells, long-lived donors had more of them and higher diversity.

With respect to this clonotype: Its antigen is still unknown.

This rearrangement joins TRBV4-3 to TRBJ2-1; a weak D match, TRBD2 (6 bases). The clonotype originates from a woman aged 18-30 years in good health. The sample consisted of blood. The CDR3 loop is CASSPSGTRGSYNEQFF. In DNA form, the CDR3 reads TGCGCCAGCAGCCCGTCCGGGACTCGGGGCTCCTACAATGAGCAGTTCTTC.